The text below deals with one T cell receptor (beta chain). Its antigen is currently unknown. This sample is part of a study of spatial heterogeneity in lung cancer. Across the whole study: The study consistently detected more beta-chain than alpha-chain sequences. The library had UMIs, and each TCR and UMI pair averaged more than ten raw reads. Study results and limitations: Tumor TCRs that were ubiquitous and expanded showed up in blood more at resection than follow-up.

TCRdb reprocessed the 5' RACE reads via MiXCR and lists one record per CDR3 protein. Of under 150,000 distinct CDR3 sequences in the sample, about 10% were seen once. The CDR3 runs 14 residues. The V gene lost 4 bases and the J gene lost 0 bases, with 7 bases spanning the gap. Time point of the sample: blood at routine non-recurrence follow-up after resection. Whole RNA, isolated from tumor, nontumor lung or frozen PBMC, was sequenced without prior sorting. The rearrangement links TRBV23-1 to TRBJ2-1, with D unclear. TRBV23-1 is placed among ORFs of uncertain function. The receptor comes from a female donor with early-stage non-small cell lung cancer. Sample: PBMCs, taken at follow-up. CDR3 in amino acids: CASSPGVSYNEQFF. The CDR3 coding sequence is TGCGCCAGCAGTCCTGGGGTCTCCTACAATGAGCAGTTCTTC.